A single count supports the clone carrying this T cell receptor (beta chain). A read error may account for a junction end that differs from germline. Other DNA sequences from this sample encode an identical CDR3 as well. The sample originates from a study of T cell changes during pregnancy in multiple sclerosis. Germline values: CDR1 SEHNR, CDR2 FQNEAQ (reference sequence). The CDR3 runs 14 residues. The method was immunoSEQ multiplex PCR; TCRdb's version includes in-frame clones alone and lacks a portion of them. Counted here are 35,000 to 45,000 clones, under 90% occurring once; the ten biggest clones make up about 4.7%.

The chain couples TRBV7-9 to TRBJ1-1; D is ambiguous. The TCR was taken from a female donor in good health, enrolled as a control in a pregnancy study. The source was peripheral blood, collected in the second trimester of pregnancy. The CDR3 bases are TGCGCCAGCAGCTTACCAGTGATGAACACTGAAGCTTTCTTT. Its translation is CASSLPVMNTEAFF.